These T cell receptor beta chains were read from a single sample in a study of CD8 T cells in Susac syndrome. Each CDR3 protein is one row after TCRdb ran MiXCR on the immunoSEQ multiplex PCR reads. Here the sample spans some 150,000 distinct CDR3 sequences, 85% to 95% being singletons. The sequenced sample was CD4+ T cells from PBMCs. The receptors shown here come from a human donor with Susac syndrome. The CDR3 runs from the conserved cysteine through the conserved F or W. Fields, in order: J gene, clone size, D gene, V gene, CDR3 protein, CDR3 DNA. D genes are given only for firm matches. A row's size may be missing; if present it is once, few, many or a size class.

J: TRBJ1-6
size: -
D: -
V: TRBV14
CDR3: CASSHGSYNSPLHF
DNA: TGTGCCAGCAGCCACGGCTCCTATAATTCACCCCTCCACTTT

J: TRBJ2-3
size: -
D: TRBD2
V: TRBV7-2
CDR3: CASSLQNGLAGGETLYF
DNA: TGTGCCAGCAGCTTGCAGAACGGACTAGCGGGGGGGGAGACCCTTTATTTT

J: TRBJ2-7
size: -
D: TRBD2
V: TRBV7-3
CDR3: CASPPGLADCYEQYF
DNA: TGTGCCAGCCCTCCGGGGCTAGCGGATTGCTACGAGCAGTACTTC

J: TRBJ2-3
size: -
D: TRBD2
V: TRBV7-2
CDR3: CASSLGLAGGTQYF
DNA: TGTGCCAGCAGCTTAGGACTAGCCGGTGGTACGCAGTATTTT

J: TRBJ2-1
size: -
D: TRBD1
V: TRBV11-2
CDR3: CASIRTGASYNEQFF
DNA: TGTGCCAGCATTCGGACAGGGGCCTCCTACAATGAGCAGTTCTTC

J: TRBJ2-3
size: once
D: -
V: TRBV9
CDR3: CASSVGVGADTQYF
DNA: TGTGCCAGCAGCGTAGGTGTGGGGGCAGATACGCAGTATTTT

J: TRBJ2-5
size: once
D: -
V: TRBV29-1
CDR3: CSASPSQETQYF
DNA: TGCAGCGCCTCTCCAAGCCAAGAGACCCAGTACTTC

J: TRBJ2-1
size: -
D: -
V: TRBV5-4
CDR3: CASSLGGVGGRYNEQFF
DNA: TGTGCCAGCAGCTTGGGTGGTGTGGGGGGAAGGTACAATGAGCAGTTCTTC

J: TRBJ2-1
size: -
D: TRBD2
V: TRBV20-1
CDR3: CSARDPSGGPFYNEQFF
DNA: TGCAGTGCTAGAGATCCCAGCGGGGGACCTTTCTACAATGAGCAGTTCTTC

J: TRBJ2-1
size: -
D: -
V: TRBV12-3/TRBV12-4
CDR3: CASSLGAPYNEQFF
DNA: TGTGCCAGCAGTTTGGGAGCTCCCTACAATGAGCAGTTCTTC

J: TRBJ1-1
size: -
D: -
V: TRBV18
CDR3: CASSPPLGSDTEAFF
DNA: TGTGCCAGCTCACCACCGCTGGGGTCGGACACTGAAGCTTTCTTT

J: TRBJ2-1
size: -
D: TRBD2
V: TRBV20-1
CDR3: CSAISGGPLLNEQFF
DNA: TGCAGTGCCATAAGCGGGGGCCCGCTACTTAATGAGCAGTTCTTC

J: TRBJ1-2
size: few
D: -
V: TRBV12-3/TRBV12-4
CDR3: CASSGYGYTF
DNA: TGTGCCAGCAGCGGTTATGGCTACACCTTC

J: TRBJ2-3
size: -
D: -
V: TRBV7-2
CDR3: CASSFRLGGDTQYF
DNA: TGTGCCAGCAGCTTTAGGTTGGGGGGAGATACGCAGTATTTT

J: TRBJ2-7
size: -
D: -
V: TRBV4-3
CDR3: CASSQDGPSYEQYF
DNA: TGCGCCAGCAGCCAAGATGGCCCCAGCTACGAGCAGTACTTC

J: TRBJ2-3
size: -
D: -
V: TRBV7-2
CDR3: CASSAGGPGTDTQYF
DNA: TGTGCCAGCAGCGCCGGGGGGCCCGGCACAGATACGCAGTATTTT

J: TRBJ2-2
size: -
D: -
V: TRBV20-1
CDR3: CARRGDSPTGELFF
DNA: TGCGCACGCCGAGGGGACTCACCCACCGGGGAGCTGTTTTTT

J: TRBJ2-6
size: -
D: TRBD1
V: TRBV23-1
CDR3: CATSLGQLSLSGANVLTF
DNA: TGCGCCACCAGCCTGGGACAGCTCTCCCTCTCTGGGGCCAACGTCCTGACTTTC

J: TRBJ1-1
size: once
D: TRBD1
V: TRBV5-1
CDR3: CASSEQQGAWNTEAFF
DNA: TGCGCCAGCAGCGAACAGCAGGGGGCATGGAACACTGAAGCTTTCTTT

J: TRBJ1-1
size: -
D: -
V: TRBV6-1
CDR3: CASNPEGHGAFF
DNA: TGTGCCAGCAACCCCGAGGGCCATGGGGCTTTCTTT

J: TRBJ2-1
size: -
D: -
V: TRBV9
CDR3: CASSVATPVSGLPSYNEQFF
DNA: TGTGCCAGCAGCGTAGCCACTCCGGTCTCGGGACTTCCCTCCTACAATGAGCAGTTCTTC

J: TRBJ1-5
size: -
D: -
V: TRBV12-3/TRBV12-4
CDR3: CASSSTSNQPQHF
DNA: TGTGCCAGCAGTTCCACCTCCAATCAGCCCCAGCATTTT

J: TRBJ1-1
size: -
D: -
V: TRBV9
CDR3: CASSVKGTLNTEAFF
DNA: TGTGCCAGCAGCGTCAAGGGGACCTTGAACACTGAAGCTTTCTTT

J: TRBJ1-1
size: -
D: -
V: TRBV5-1
CDR3: CASSLITGNTEAFF
DNA: TGCGCCAGCAGCTTGATAACAGGGAACACTGAAGCTTTCTTT

J: TRBJ2-3
size: -
D: -
V: TRBV29-1
CDR3: CSVVPSLNTQYF
DNA: TGCAGCGTTGTGCCGTCGTTAAATACGCAGTATTTT